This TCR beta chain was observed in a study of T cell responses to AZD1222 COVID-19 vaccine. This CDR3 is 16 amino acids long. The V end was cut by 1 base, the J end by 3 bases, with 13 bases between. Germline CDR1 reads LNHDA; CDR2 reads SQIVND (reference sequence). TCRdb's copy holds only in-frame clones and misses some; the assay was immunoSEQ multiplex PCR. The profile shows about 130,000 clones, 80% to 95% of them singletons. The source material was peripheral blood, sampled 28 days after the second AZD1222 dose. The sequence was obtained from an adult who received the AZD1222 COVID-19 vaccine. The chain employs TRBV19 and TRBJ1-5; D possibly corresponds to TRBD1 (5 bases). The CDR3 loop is CASSIGGALANQPQHF. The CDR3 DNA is TGTGCCAGTAGTATAGGAGGGGCCCTGGCCAATCAGCCCCAGCATTTT.